This TCR beta chain emerged from a study of cytomegalovirus exposure and HLA in healthy donors. Study observations and caveats: In an earlier analysis, productive rearrangement rates for most beta V segments clustered near 87% or 30%. Follow-up analysis later connected one missense variant in DCLRE1C with trimming of TCR beta V- and J-genes.

CDR1 is SGDLS and CDR2 is YYNGEE in the germline V gene. Trimming shortened V by 0 bases and J by 3 bases, and 12 bases separated the two germline ends. This CDR3 has 15 amino acids. This clone has only a few counts. Its antigen is not known. In the PCR, 60 Vbeta and 13 Jbeta primers were used. Measured with immunoSEQ multiplex PCR; TCRdb has only the in-frame clones, and not every one. In the table there are about 140,000 clones, 75% of which are singletons. This chain uses TRBV9 with TRBJ1-2; D perhaps matches TRBD1 (5 bases). Material for sequencing was PBMCs. The clonotype was recovered from a young man in good health and CMV-seronegative. The CDR3 DNA sequence: TGTGCCAGCAGCGTAGCAGGGACTGCCTACTATGGCTACACCTTC. This gives the protein CASSVAGTAYYGYTF.